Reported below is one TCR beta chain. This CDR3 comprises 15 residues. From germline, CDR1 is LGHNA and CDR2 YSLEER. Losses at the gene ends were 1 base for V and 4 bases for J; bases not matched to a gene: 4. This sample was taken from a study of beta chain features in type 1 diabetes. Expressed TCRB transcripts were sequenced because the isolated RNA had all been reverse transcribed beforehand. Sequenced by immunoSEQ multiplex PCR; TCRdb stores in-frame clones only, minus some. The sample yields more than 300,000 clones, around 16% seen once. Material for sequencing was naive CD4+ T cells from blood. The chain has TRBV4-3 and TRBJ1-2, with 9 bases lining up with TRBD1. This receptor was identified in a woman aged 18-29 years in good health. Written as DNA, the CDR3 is TGCGCCAGCAGCCAAGCCGACAGGGGGGGCTATGGCTACACCTTC. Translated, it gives CASSQADRGGYGYTF.